These 11 T cell receptor beta chains were sequenced from one sample in a study of T cells in women clearing cervical HPV infection. Some clones are missing from TCRdb's copy, which holds only in-frame ones; the method was immunoSEQ multiplex PCR. The sample has about 18,000 clones. Sequencing was done on a sample of blood buffy coat. These receptors all stem from a woman aged 18-70 years with a cervical HPV16 infection that either progressed to CIN3+ or cleared (not recorded which).

Comment on this clone: Read sequence stops 3 residues before the CDR3 end, and the germline J gene provides the missing end. The J gene is TRBJ2-7, the V gene TRBV7-6, with 11 bases matching TRBD1. V lost 5 bases, J lost 1 base, and 7 bases stayed unmatched. The CDR3 is made up of 16 amino acids. Looked up from germline, CDR1 is SGHVS and CDR2 is FNYEAQ. CDR3 DNA (partial): TGTGCCAGCAGCCCATGGACAGGGGGCGAATCCTACGAG. This translates into CASSPWTGGESYE. The entire CDR3 protein is CASSPWTGGESYEQYF.

About this clone itself: Sequencing ends 3 residues short of the CDR3 end; the germline J gene provides the rest. The rearrangement joins TRBV10-3 to TRBJ2-7; D possibly uses TRBD1 or TRBD2 (6 bases each). Germline V gives CDR1 ENHRY, CDR2 SYGVKD. The V end was cut by 6 bases, the J end by 2 bases, with 14 bases between. The CDR3 loop spans 14 amino acids. CDR3 DNA, as far as it was read: TGTGCCATCAGCTTTGGAGGGGGAACCTACGAG. Residues: CAISFGGGTYE. The full CDR3 protein reads CAISFGGGTYEQYF.

Notes on this clone: The missing CDR3 end, 3 residues past where the read stops, is filled in from the germline J gene. The J gene is TRBJ2-5, the V gene TRBV11-3, with TRBD2 matching over 8 bases. Germline V gene lookup returns CDR1 SGHNT and CDR2 YENEEA. This CDR3 comprises 15 residues. After removal of 8 bases from V and 5 bases from J, the junction contained 13 bases not matched to a gene. The CDR3 region is CASASAGGLSETQYF. The part of the CDR3 DNA that was read is TGTGCCAGCGCCTCCGCGGGGGGCTTGTCGGAGACC.

Concerning this clone: The read terminates 3 residues ahead of where the CDR3 ends, so the germline J gene completes it. J is TRBJ1-3 and V is TRBV2; 7 bases align to TRBD1. From germline, CDR1 is SNHLY and CDR2 FYNNEI. With 5 bases clipped from V and 1 base from J, the junction kept 5 bases outside the gene matches. The CDR3 loop spans 15 amino acids. CDR3 loop: CASSHPQGSGNTIYF. The covered CDR3 bases are TGTGCCAGCAGTCACCCACAGGGGTCTGGAAACACC.

On this clone itself: With the read ending 3 residues before the CDR3 end, the germline J gene is used to fill in that end. The V call is TRBV20-1, the J call TRBJ2-3, with no clear D. V lost 1 base to trimming and J lost 0 bases, with 8 bases between them. Germline CDR1 DFQATT, CDR2 SNEGSKA (reference sequence). The CDR3 covers 14 residues. Incomplete CDR3 DNA: TGCAGTGCTAGAGTTGCAACTAGCACAGATACG. Translating gives CSARVATSTDT. The whole CDR3 sequence is CSARVATSTDTQYF.

Concerning this clone: Sequencing ends 3 residues short of the CDR3 end; the germline J gene provides the rest. The chain has TRBV28 and TRBJ2-7, with D possibly being TRBD1 (5 bases). Trimming shortened V by 7 bases and J by 1 base, and 23 bases separated the two germline ends. Germline V gene lookup returns CDR1 MDHEN and CDR2 SYDVKM. The CDR3 loop spans 17 amino acids. The CDR3 reads CASTLRIGHLDSYEQYF. CDR3 DNA (partial): TGTGCCAGCACCCTTCGAATCGGACACCTGGATTCCTACGAG.

The CDR3 spells CSARVSSGRQETQYF. Partial CDR3 DNA: TGCAGTGCTAGAGTTTCTAGCGGGAGACAAGAGACC. This chain connects TRBV20-1 to TRBJ2-5, with TRBD2 identical over 10 bases. The read ends 3 residues shy of where the CDR3 ends; the end is completed using the germline J gene. After removal of 1 base from V and 2 bases from J, the junction contained 4 bases not matched to a gene. Per the germline V gene, CDR1 is DFQATT and CDR2 is SNEGSKA (reference sequence). The CDR3 length is 15 residues.

Details on this clone: The read falls 3 residues short of the CDR3 end, and the missing part is taken from the germline J gene. This rearrangement joins TRBV2 to TRBJ2-1, with a weak D call TRBD1 (6 bases). From germline, CDR1 is SNHLY and CDR2 FYNNEI. With 6 bases removed from V and 5 bases from J, the gap between germline ends came to 11 bases. The CDR3 is 13 amino acids. Incomplete CDR3 DNA: TGTGCCAGCAGCAAGGACAGCAACAATGAG. Translation: CASSKDSNNE. The full-length CDR3 reads as CASSKDSNNEQFF.

In regard to this clone: The read halts 3 residues ahead of the CDR3 end, with the missing end drawn from the germline J gene. V and J are TRBV10-3 and TRBJ1-5; the match to TRBD1 covers 8 bases. The CDR3 has 15 residues. The V segment lost 5 bases and the J segment 4 bases; nucleotides outside the gene matches: 7. Germline CDR1 is ENHRY and CDR2 is SYGVKD. CDR3 sequence: CAISPGQGTNQPQHF. The part of the CDR3 DNA that was read is TGTGCCATCAGTCCAGGACAGGGAACAAATCAGCCC.

As concerns this clone: Read sequence stops 3 residues before the CDR3 end, and the germline J gene provides the missing end. The V and J genes are TRBV5-1 and TRBJ2-3; D gene ambiguous. The CDR3 runs 16 residues. V lost 4 bases to trimming and J lost 5 bases, with 20 bases between them. Germline CDR1 SGHRS, CDR2 YFSETQ. CDR3 protein: CASSRPPGRVEDTQYF. CDR3 DNA, as far as it was read: TGCGCCAGCAGCCGACCCCCAGGTAGGGTGGAAGATACG.

In the case of this clone: The read ends 3 residues before the CDR3 terminus; that terminus is restored from the germline J gene. The J gene is TRBJ2-3, the V gene TRBV7-9; possibly TRBD2 for D (5 bases). From germline, CDR1 is SEHNR and CDR2 FQNEAQ (reference sequence). The germline V and J ends were trimmed by 5 bases and 2 bases, with 11 bases remaining between them. This CDR3 region has 14 residues. CDR3 DNA, as far as it was read: TGTGCCAGCAGCCTTGGACTTTCCACAGATACG. Protein: CASSLGLSTDT. The complete CDR3 sequence is CASSLGLSTDTQYF.